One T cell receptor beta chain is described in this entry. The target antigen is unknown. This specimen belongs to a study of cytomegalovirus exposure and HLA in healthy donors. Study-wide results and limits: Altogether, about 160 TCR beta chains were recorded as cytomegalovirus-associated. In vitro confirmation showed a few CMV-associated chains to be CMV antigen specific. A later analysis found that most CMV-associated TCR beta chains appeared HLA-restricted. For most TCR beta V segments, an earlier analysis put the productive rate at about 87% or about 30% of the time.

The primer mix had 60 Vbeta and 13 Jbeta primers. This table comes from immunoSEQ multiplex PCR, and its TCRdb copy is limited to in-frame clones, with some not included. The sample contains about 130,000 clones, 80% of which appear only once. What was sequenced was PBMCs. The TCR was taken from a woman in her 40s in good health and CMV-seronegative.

The CDR3 DNA follows: TGTGCCAGCTCAGGGGGATACTACGAGCAGTACTTC. Protein: CASSGGYYEQYF. The chain has TRBV2 and TRBJ2-7; TRBD1 matches at 7 bases. CDR3 length: 12 residues. Trimming took 8 bases from V and 3 from J; bases not matched to a gene: 4. The germline V gene encodes CDR1 SNHLY and CDR2 FYNNEI.